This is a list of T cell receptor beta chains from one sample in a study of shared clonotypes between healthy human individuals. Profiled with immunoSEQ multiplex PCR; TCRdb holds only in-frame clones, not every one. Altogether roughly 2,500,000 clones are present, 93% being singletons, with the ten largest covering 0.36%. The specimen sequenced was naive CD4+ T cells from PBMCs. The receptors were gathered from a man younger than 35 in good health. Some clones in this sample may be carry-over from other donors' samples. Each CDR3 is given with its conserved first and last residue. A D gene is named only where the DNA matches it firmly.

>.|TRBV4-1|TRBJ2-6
TGCGCCAGCAGCCAAATAGGGGCCCTAAGCTCTGGGGCCAACGTCCTGACTTTC
CASSQIGALSSGANVLTF
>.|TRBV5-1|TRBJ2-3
TGCGCCAGCAGCACCGGTAGCACAGATACGCAGTATTTT
CASSTGSTDTQYF
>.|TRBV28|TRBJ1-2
TGTGCCAGCAGTCCCTCATCCCTCCAGCTGAAGGCCTATGGCTACACCTTC
CASSPSSLQLKAYGYTF
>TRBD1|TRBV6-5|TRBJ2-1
TGTGCCAGCAGTTCCCGACAGGGCGGCTCCTACAATGAGCAGTTCTTC
CASSSRQGGSYNEQFF
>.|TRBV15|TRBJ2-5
TGTGCCACCTCCGGGGCGTACCAAGAGACCCAGTACTTC
CATSGAYQETQYF
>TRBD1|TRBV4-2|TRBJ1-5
TGTGCCAGCAGCCAACCTCCGGGACAGGGAGATCAGCCCCAGCATTTT
CASSQPPGQGDQPQHF
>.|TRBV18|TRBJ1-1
TGTGCCAGCTCACCAAGGGGTAATGAAGCTTTCTTT
CASSPRGNEAFF
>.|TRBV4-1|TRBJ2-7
TGCGCCAGCAGCCAAGATTTTTGGGGCACCTACGAGCAGTACTTC
CASSQDFWGTYEQYF
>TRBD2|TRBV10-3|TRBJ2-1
TGTGCCATCAGTTCCCCAGCGGGAGGCTCCTACAATGAGCAGTTCTTC
CAISSPAGGSYNEQFF
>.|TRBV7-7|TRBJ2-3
TGTGCCAGCAGCTTAGGTCAGGGCACAGATACGCAGTATTTT
CASSLGQGTDTQYF
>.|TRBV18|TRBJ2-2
TGTGCCAGCTCACCACGTCACAGTACCACCGGGGAGCTGTTTTTT
CASSPRHSTTGELFF
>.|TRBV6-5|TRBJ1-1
TGTGCCAGCAGAGGGGGATTGAACACTGAAGCTTTCTTT
CASRGGLNTEAFF
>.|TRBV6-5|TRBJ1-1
TGTGCCAGCAGTTACAAAGAGAACACTGAAGCTTTCTTT
CASSYKENTEAFF